Each of the 12 T cell receptor beta chains below was sequenced from the same sample in a study of T cell repertoires and HLA-DP antigens. This table comes from immunoSEQ multiplex PCR, and its TCRdb copy is limited to in-frame clones, with some not included. The sample lists approximately 100,000 clones, 86% seen once, with about 1.7% in the top ten. These receptors lack a known antigen. Sequenced input: CD4+ T cells from PBMCs. Every receptor here comes from a man aged 50-59 years in good health and CMV-seronegative.

The V call is TRBV28, the J call TRBJ1-4, with D possibly being TRBD1 (5 bases). With 5 bases removed from V and 2 bases from J, the gap between germline ends came to 12 bases. This CDR3 spans 15 amino acids. Germline V gene sequence: CDR1 MDHEN, CDR2 SYDVKM. The CDR3 spells CASSGASATNEKLFF. The CDR3 coding sequence is TGTGCCAGCAGTGGGGCATCCGCCACTAATGAAAAACTGTTTTTT.

This clone was found a few times. The chain joins TRBV10-3 to TRBJ2-6, with unresolved D. Per the germline V gene, CDR1 is ENHRY and CDR2 is SYGVKD. The V gene lost 8 bases and the J gene lost 2 bases, with 7 bases spanning the gap. This CDR3 has 13 amino acids. This chain's CDR3 is CAIARPGANVLTF. In DNA form, the CDR3 reads TGTGCCATCGCCCGTCCTGGGGCCAACGTCCTGACTTTC.

This chain connects TRBV9 to TRBJ2-2; 7 bases agree with TRBD1. The CDR3 totals 15 residues. Germline-derived CDR1 and CDR2 are SGDLS and YYNGEE. The V and J ends lost 3 bases and 3 bases, in that order; junction bases with no gene match: 5. CDR3: CASSARDSYTGELFF. The CDR3 DNA is TGTGCCAGCAGCGCCCGGGACAGTTACACCGGGGAGCTGTTTTTT.

This chain connects TRBV6-1 to TRBJ2-5, with D uncertain. The CDR3 consists of 15 residues. Germline loops: CDR1 MNHNS, CDR2 SASEGT. V lost 0 bases and J 5 bases, leaving 13 bases between the germline ends. DNA of the CDR3: TGTGCCAGCAGTGAAGCACCTGGAGTGTATGAGACCCAGTACTTC. This gives the protein CASSEAPGVYETQYF.

The chain is built from TRBV19 and TRBJ1-3; unclear D gene. The CDR3 length is 15 residues. Trimming cost V 5 bases and J 4 bases, with 15 bases left between them. CDR1 and CDR2 (germline): LNHDA, SQIVND (reference sequence). In nucleotides, the CDR3 is TGTGCCAGTAGTTCCGACGGGTGGCCCGGAAACACCATATATTTT. It encodes CASSSDGWPGNTIYF.

The V call is TRBV28, the J call TRBJ1-2, with D unresolved. In germline, CDR1 is MDHEN, CDR2 SYDVKM. The CDR3 has 12 residues. The V and J ends lost 5 bases and 4 bases respectively, with 8 bases between them. CDR3 loop: CASSDSSYGYTF. DNA for the CDR3: TGTGCCAGCAGTGACTCCTCCTATGGCTACACCTTC.

This chain uses TRBV30 with TRBJ1-4; tentatively, D is TRBD1 (6 bases). The CDR3 is made up of 15 amino acids. Germline V CDR1 and CDR2: GTSNPN, SVGIG (reference sequence). V was pared by 1 base and J by 4 bases, with 13 bases between. CDR3 amino acids: CAWSEQGLGNEKLFF. CDR3 in DNA: TGTGCCTGGAGTGAACAGGGCTTGGGTAATGAAAAACTGTTTTTT.

V and J are TRBV2 and TRBJ1-4, with 8 bases fitting TRBD1. The germline V gene has CDR1 SNHLY and CDR2 FYNNEI. V lost 6 bases to trimming and J lost 12 bases; unmatched junction nucleotides: 6. The CDR3 sequence is 12 residues long. The CDR3 is CASRVDRAELFF. CDR3 bases: TGTGCCAGCAGGGTGGACAGGGCGGAACTGTTTTTT.

The chain is built from TRBV5-4 and TRBJ2-1; TRBD1 matches at 7 bases. Looked up from germline, CDR1 is SGHNT and CDR2 is YYREEE (reference sequence). Trimming cost V 2 bases and J 4 bases; bases outside gene matches: 6. This CDR3 spans 15 amino acids. The CDR3 loop reads CASSFDRELYNEQFF. The CDR3, as DNA: TGTGCCAGCAGCTTTGACAGGGAGCTATACAATGAGCAGTTCTTC.

This clone was seen more than once but under ten times. The J gene is TRBJ1-2, the V gene TRBV6-1; 7 bases align to TRBD1. Germline V gives CDR1 MNHNS, CDR2 SASEGT. The junction had 11 bases not matched to a gene; V was cut back by 6 bases and J by 7 bases. This CDR3 contains 14 residues. The CDR3 here is CASRDRQGGSGYTF. Here the CDR3 DNA reads TGTGCCAGCAGAGATAGACAGGGAGGGTCTGGCTACACCTTC.

The CDR3 DNA is TGTGCCAGTAGCGAAGACAGGACTAGCGGGGGCTTTAGCACAGATACGCAGTATTTT. This codes for CASSEDRTSGGFSTDTQYF. The chain is built from TRBV19 and TRBJ2-3; the match to TRBD2 covers 13 bases. The CDR3 consists of 19 residues. The trim removed 6 bases at V and 0 bases at J, leaving 12 bases unmatched. Germline CDR1 is LNHDA and CDR2 is SQIVND (reference sequence).

V gene TRBV7-2 combines with J gene TRBJ2-3; 8 nucleotides line up with TRBD2. V shed 3 bases, J shed 6 bases, and the junction held 11 bases outside the gene matches. The CDR3 loop spans 16 amino acids. The germline V gene has CDR1 SGHTA and CDR2 FQGNSA. The CDR3 DNA reads as TGTGCCAGCAGCTTTCAATCCACGGGGGGGCCTGATACGCAGTATTTT. It yields the protein CASSFQSTGGPDTQYF.